The next 24 T cell receptor beta chains were all read from a single sample in a study of beta chain features in type 1 diabetes (dated by TCRdb to between 2017 and 2018). The library was obtained by the immunoSEQ multiplex PCR assay. The High Capacity cDNA Reverse Transcription Kit was used to reverse transcribe all of the isolated RNA, meaning that expressed TCRB transcripts were what got sequenced. Not all clones reach the TCRdb copy of this immuneACCESS table, which keeps in-frame sequences only. Checked studies attribute under half of the gap to unresolved V genes and leave the rest unexplained. The sample contains 300,000 or so clones, less than 10% of them found a single time. The ten largest clones take up 0.44% of the sample. Sequenced sample: central memory CD4+ T cells from blood. The receptors shown here come from a woman aged 18-29 years in good health.

This clone came up a few times. The chain joins TRBV7-2 to TRBJ2-4; no firm D call. CDR3 length: 15 residues. The germline V and J ends were trimmed by 3 bases and 0 bases, with 9 bases remaining between them. The V gene's germline CDR1 is SGHTA and CDR2 FQGNSA. The CDR3, as DNA: TGTGCCAGCAGCTTGGATACCATAGCCAAAAACATTCAGTACTTC. Its translation: CASSLDTIAKNIQYF.

The chain is built from TRBV7-2 and TRBJ2-5; tentatively, D is TRBD2 (6 bases). Trimming took off 5 bases at V and 5 bases at J, with 18 bases between the two ends. The CDR3 length is 15 residues. The V gene's germline CDR1 is SGHTA and CDR2 FQGNSA. CDR3 bases: TGTGCCAGCAGCCAAGATTGGACCCGGGAGGAGACCCAGTACTTC. Its protein is CASSQDWTREETQYF.

This rearrangement joins TRBV2 to TRBJ2-7, with D unresolved. This CDR3 spans 14 amino acids. V was cut by 5 bases and J by 0 bases, with 11 bases left in between. Germline V gene lookup returns CDR1 SNHLY and CDR2 FYNNEI. The CDR3 is CASSPGFRSYEQYF. CDR3 in DNA: TGTGCCAGCAGTCCCGGGTTTCGCTCCTACGAGCAGTACTTC.

This clone appeared a single time. The chain has TRBV5-1 and TRBJ2-1; 10 bases match TRBD1. The CDR3 is made up of 14 amino acids. Per germline, CDR1 SGHRS and CDR2 YFSETQ. V was clipped by 4 bases and J by 8 bases; unmatched bases: 6. CDR3 amino acids: CASSRGTGVDEQFF. The CDR3, as DNA: TGCGCCAGCAGCAGAGGGACAGGGGTGGATGAGCAGTTCTTC.

There are a few counts of this clone. CDR3 amino acids: CASRPPGGANVLTF. Written as DNA, the CDR3 is TGTGCCAGCAGACCCCCGGGAGGGGCCAACGTCCTGACTTTC. The chain joins TRBV28 to TRBJ2-6, with a tentative D call TRBD2 (5 bases). V gave up 6 bases and J gave up 4 bases, with 10 bases separating them. This CDR3 comprises 14 residues. CDR1 is MDHEN, CDR2 SYDVKM, per germline.

This clone was counted many times. The gene calls are TRBV11-2 and TRBJ2-7; 9 bases are shared with TRBD1. The germline V gene has CDR1 SGHAT and CDR2 FQNNGV. V lost 1 base to trimming and J lost 4 bases; unmatched junction nucleotides: 8. The CDR3 extends over 16 amino acids. CDR3 protein: CASSLAPRDRGYEQYF. Written as DNA, the CDR3 is TGTGCCAGCAGCTTAGCGCCGAGAGACAGGGGGTACGAGCAGTACTTC.

Ten or more counts support this clone. The chain uses TRBV15 and TRBJ2-5; D call uncertain. The germline CDR1 and CDR2 sequences are LNHNV and YYDKDF (reference sequence). The CDR3 is 16 residues long. Between the trimmed V and J ends, which lost 1 base and 0 bases, there was a span of 12 bases. CDR3 coding DNA: TGTGCCACCAGCAGAGGAGAAACTAACAACCAAGAGACCCAGTACTTC. This translates into CATSRGETNNQETQYF.

This rearrangement joins TRBV6-5 to TRBJ2-1; D is unresolved. CDR3 length: 13 residues. Germline CDR1 MNHEY, CDR2 SVGAGI. Trimming stripped 7 bases from V and 0 bases from J, with 7 bases between. The chain's CDR3 is CASTLGSYNEQFF. The CDR3 region has the DNA TGTGCCAGCACTCTGGGCTCCTACAATGAGCAGTTCTTC.

The genes are TRBV19 and TRBJ2-7, with 8 bases fitting TRBD2. V dropped 4 bases and J dropped 4; count of bases not matched to a gene: 6. Germline V gene data show CDR1 as LNHDA and CDR2 as SQIVND (reference sequence). This CDR3 has 14 amino acids. The CDR3 reads CASSTGTRRYEQYF. Here the CDR3 DNA reads TGTGCCAGTAGTACCGGGACTAGAAGGTACGAGCAGTACTTC.

This clone was seen more than once but under ten times. The chain employs TRBV11-2 and TRBJ2-1; D is undetermined. The CDR3 loop spans 12 amino acids. Trimming pared 6 bases from V and 6 bases from J, leaving 9 bases between. Looked up from germline, CDR1 is SGHAT and CDR2 is FQNNGV. The CDR3 here is CASRLSSNEQFF. As DNA, the CDR3 is TGTGCCAGCAGATTGAGTTCCAATGAGCAGTTCTTC.

This clone turned up a few times. J is TRBJ2-5 and V is TRBV7-2, with TRBD1 matching 10 bases. J gave up 6 bases and V 5 bases, and 12 bases lay outside the gene matches. Per the germline V gene, CDR1 is SGHTA and CDR2 is FQGNSA. CDR3 size: 16 residues. CDR3 DNA: TGTGCCAGCAGCCCAGATCCGGGACAGGGGATAAAGACCCAGTACTTC. Amino acids: CASSPDPGQGIKTQYF.

The V and J genes are TRBV7-2 and TRBJ2-2; D is unclear. The CDR3 is 16 residues long. The germline CDR1 and CDR2 sequences are SGHTA and FQGNSA. V dropped 2 bases and J dropped 0 bases, with 10 bases sitting between them. For the CDR3, the DNA is TGTGCCAGCAGCTTACTGACCGTCCCGAACACCGGGGAGCTGTTTTTT. This codes for CASSLLTVPNTGELFF.

There are a few counts of this clone. V is TRBV10-2 and J is TRBJ2-3; D perhaps matches TRBD2 (5 bases). The CDR3 contains 15 residues. Between the trimmed V and J ends, which lost 4 bases and 0 bases, there was a span of 11 bases. Germline V lookup: CDR1 WSHSY, CDR2 SAAADI. CDR3 in DNA: TGCGCCAGCAGTGGGGCTAGCTCTAGCACAGATACGCAGTATTTT. Amino acid sequence: CASSGASSSTDTQYF.

This chain links TRBV7-6 with TRBJ2-3; D remains ambiguous. V gave up 5 bases and J gave up 4 bases, with 7 bases separating them. CDR3 size: 12 residues. Germline V lookup: CDR1 SGHVS, CDR2 FNYEAQ. The CDR3 here is CASSMWSDTQYF. CDR3 nucleotides: TGTGCCAGCAGCATGTGGTCAGATACGCAGTATTTT.

The rearrangement links TRBV29-1 to TRBJ1-5; TRBD1 matches at 10 bases. V shed 6 bases and J 5 bases; nucleotides not matched to a gene: 7. Germline CDR1 reads SQVTM; CDR2 reads ANQGSEA. The CDR3 runs to 14 residues. This chain's CDR3 is CSVATGTGDQPQHF. The CDR3 region has the DNA TGCAGCGTGGCCACCGGGACAGGGGATCAGCCCCAGCATTTT. Full variable domain (missing parts from reference TRBV29-1 and TRBJ1-5): SAVISQKPSRDICQRGTSLTIQCQVDSQVTMMFWYRQQPGQSLTLIATANQGSEATYESGFVIDKFPISRPNLTFSTLTVSNMSPEDSSIYLCSVATGTGDQPQHFGDGTRLSIL.

This clone was seen more than once but under ten times. The chain links TRBV29-1 to TRBJ2-1; 8 bases fit TRBD2. The length of the CDR3 is 13 residues. CDR1 is SQVTM and CDR2 is ANQGSEA in the germline V gene. V shed 4 bases and J 5 bases; nucleotides not matched to a gene: 4. The DNA for the CDR3 is TGCAGCGTTGTGGTGACTAGCGACAATGAGCAGTTCTTC. It codes for CSVVVTSDNEQFF.

This clone was observed a handful of times. The genes are TRBV4-2 and TRBJ2-1; tentatively, D is TRBD1 (6 bases). The ends were cut back, 2 bases at V and 9 bases at J, with 17 bases in the middle. Per the germline V gene, CDR1 is LGHNA and CDR2 is YNFKEQ. The CDR3 has 15 amino acids. This CDR3 reads CASSQPKGDGAEQFF. CDR3 nucleotide sequence: TGTGCCAGCAGCCAACCAAAGGGGGATGGTGCTGAGCAGTTCTTC.

This clone has more than one count but fewer than ten. The chain combines TRBV19 with TRBJ2-1; 10 nucleotides match TRBD2. CDR1 and CDR2 (germline): LNHDA, SQIVND (reference sequence). The CDR3 totals 14 residues. The ends lost 8 bases at V and 7 bases at J; junction bases unmatched: 8. The CDR3 DNA reads TGTGCCAGTCGTAGTGAACTAGCGGGGAATGAGCAGTTCTTC. This encodes CASRSELAGNEQFF. The full variable domain, in which reference TRBV19 and TRBJ2-1 provide the parts outside the CDR3, is DGGITQSPKYLFRKEGQNVTLSCEQNLNHDAMYWYRQDPGQGLRLIYYSQIVNDFQKGDIAEGYSVSREKKESFPLTVTSAQKNPTAFYLCASRSELAGNEQFFGPGTRLTVL.

This chain uses TRBV2 with TRBJ1-3; TRBD1 matches at 8 bases. Germline V gene data show CDR1 as SNHLY and CDR2 as FYNNEI. The ends lost 6 bases at V and 2 bases at J; junction bases unmatched: 6. This CDR3 spans 15 amino acids. This CDR3 reads CASSGDRTPGNTIYF. As DNA, the CDR3 is TGTGCCAGCAGCGGGGACAGGACACCTGGAAACACCATATATTTT.

The chain joins TRBV7-2 to TRBJ2-1, with 7 bases that match TRBD2. This CDR3 comprises 14 residues. Germline assignment: CDR1 SGHTA and CDR2 FQGNSA. J gave up 7 bases and V 1 base, and 4 bases lay outside the gene matches. The CDR3 DNA reads as TGTGCCAGCAGCTTAGTTGCGGGAGATAATGAGCAGTTCTTC. This translates into CASSLVAGDNEQFF.

The V call is TRBV19, the J call TRBJ2-7; a possible D gene is TRBD2 (6 bases). The germline gives CDR1 LNHDA, CDR2 SQIVND (reference sequence). The CDR3 covers 13 residues. Trimming removed 2 bases at V and 5 bases at J, with 10 bases between. CDR3: CASSISPSDEQYF. The CDR3 DNA sequence: TGTGCCAGTAGTATATCTCCTAGCGACGAGCAGTACTTC. Full variable domain (outside the CDR3, taken from reference TRBV19 and TRBJ2-7): DGGITQSPKYLFRKEGQNVTLSCEQNLNHDAMYWYRQDPGQGLRLIYYSQIVNDFQKGDIAEGYSVSREKKESFPLTVTSAQKNPTAFYLCASSISPSDEQYFGPGTRLTVT.

In its sample, this clone was seen a few times. The J gene is TRBJ1-1, the V gene TRBV7-9; D possibly corresponds to TRBD1 (5 bases). CDR3 length: 14 amino acids. CDR1 SEHNR and CDR2 FQNEAQ come from the germline V gene (reference sequence). V lost 3 bases and J lost 4, with 12 bases in between. The CDR3 sequence: CASSFQGASTEAFF. CDR3 sequence (DNA): TGTGCCAGCAGCTTTCAGGGCGCGAGCACTGAAGCTTTCTTT.

The V gene is TRBV6-5, the J gene TRBJ2-7; D is perhaps TRBD2 (6 bases). Germline V gene lookup returns CDR1 MNHEY and CDR2 SVGAGI. The CDR3 runs 13 residues. Trimming shortened V by 5 bases and J by 3 bases, and 11 bases separated the two germline ends. CDR3 coding DNA: TGTGCCAGCAGTAAGACTAGTATCTACGAGCAGTACTTC. It yields the protein CASSKTSIYEQYF.

This clone was seen a few times. This sequence joins TRBV28 and TRBJ1-1; no reliable D call. Germline lookup yields CDR1 MDHEN and CDR2 SYDVKM. The CDR3 contains 14 residues. V was shortened by 10 bases and J by 1 base, with 16 bases between the two germline ends. Written as DNA, the CDR3 is TGTGCCACCGATCCGGGCCGCCCGAACACTGAAGCTTTCTTT. Protein: CATDPGRPNTEAFF.